This TCR beta chain was retrieved from a study of type 1 regulatory T cells. Across the whole study: An in vitro protocol generated T-allo10, a Tr1-enriched, alloantigen-specific CD4 T cell product.

Losses at the gene ends were 7 bases for V and 5 bases for J; bases not matched to a gene: 5. The V gene's germline CDR1 is SGHDT and CDR2 YYEEEE. This CDR3 is 14 amino acids long. TCRdb used MiXCR to reprocess the reads, holding one entry per CDR3 protein. Here the sample spans roughly 62,000 distinct CDR3 sequences, 55% to 65% being singletons. Worth noting for this clonotype: The antigen is unknown.

The TCR originated in a human donor in good health. The specimen sequenced was cultured non-Tr1 T cells, either the whole culture or a sorted T cell fraction (not recorded which). The chain combines TRBV5-6 with TRBJ2-1; TRBD2 aligns across 11 bases. This chain's CDR3 is CASSGLAGDNEQFF. CDR3 bases: TGTGCCAGCTCCGGACTAGCGGGCGACAATGAGCAGTTCTTC.